These 17 T cell receptor beta chains came from one sample sequenced in a study of post-analysis software for immune sequencing data. Unique molecular identifiers had been added to the TCR beta cDNA libraries. TCRdb recomputed calls from the PCR reads with MiXCR, one row per CDR3 protein. The sample contains about 820,000 distinct CDR3 sequences, approximately 50% of which appear only once. These receptors' targets are unknown. Whole-study findings and limits: The study found TRBV5-6, TRBV5-1 and TRBV20-1 among a few TRBV segments more frequent in patients than controls.

The material sequenced was blood. These receptors all come from a girl under 18 with multiple sclerosis.

In this sample, this clonotype turned up a few times. The CDR3 loop is CASSLGKSGANVLTF. In nucleotides, the CDR3 is TGTGCCAGCAGCTTAGGGAAATCTGGGGCCAACGTCCTGACTTTC. The chain is built from TRBV7-6 and TRBJ2-6; no definite D call. V was trimmed by 1 base and J by 1 base, leaving 5 bases between them. The CDR3 runs to 15 residues. In germline, CDR1 is SGHVS, CDR2 FNYEAQ. Combining the CDR3 with reference TRBV7-6 and TRBJ2-6 gives the whole variable domain GAGVSQSPRYKVTKRGQDVALRCDPISGHVSLYWYRQALGQGPEFLTYFNYEAQQDKSGLPNDRFSAERPEGSISTLTIQRTEQRDSAMYRCASSLGKSGANVLTFGAGSRLTVL.

V is TRBV27 and J is TRBJ1-5, with a possible D match to TRBD1 (6 bases). The CDR3 is 16 residues long. Germline V lookup: CDR1 MNHEY, CDR2 SMNVEV (reference sequence). With 0 bases removed from V and 4 bases from J, the gap between germline ends came to 13 bases. Here the CDR3 DNA reads TGTGCCAGCAGTTTATCCCATCCCGGGACAAATCAGCCCCAGCATTTT. Translating gives CASSLSHPGTNQPQHF.

In its sample, this clonotype was seen a few times. The chain has TRBV7-8 and TRBJ2-7; D unresolved. Trimming took 1 base from V and 0 from J, leaving 7 bases between them. From germline, CDR1 is SGHVS and CDR2 FQNEAQ. The CDR3 has 14 residues. Here the CDR3 DNA reads TGTGCCAGCAGCTTAGTAGTAACCTCCTACGAGCAGTACTTC. Its protein product is CASSLVVTSYEQYF.

The V call is TRBV7-9, the J call TRBJ1-1, with D tentatively TRBD1 (5 bases). The V gene's germline CDR1 is SEHNR and CDR2 FQNEAQ (reference sequence). The V end was cut by 5 bases, the J end by 6 bases, with 13 bases between. The CDR3 has 13 residues. Here the CDR3 DNA reads TGTGCCAGCAGCGACGCGGGGACTTCTGAAGCTTTCTTT. Translated, it gives CASSDAGTSEAFF.

The chain uses TRBV5-1 and TRBJ2-5, with 10 bases aligning to TRBD1. V lost 1 base, J lost 4 bases, and 7 bases stayed unmatched. Germline CDR1 and CDR2: SGHRS and YFSETQ. The CDR3 covers 16 residues. For the CDR3, the DNA is TGCGCCAGCAGCTTGTGGAGACAGGGGGCCGGAGAGACCCAGTACTTC. This codes for CASSLWRQGAGETQYF.

The sample holds many counts of this clonotype. The genes are TRBV12-3 or TRBV12-4 and TRBJ2-7; possibly TRBD1 for D (6 bases). The CDR3 loop spans 13 amino acids. Deletions cut 5 bases from V and 3 bases from J, with 11 bases between. CDR3 in DNA: TGTGCCAGCAGTCCCCGACAGGTCTACGAGCAGTACTTC. Protein sequence: CASSPRQVYEQYF.

The chain joins TRBV7-9 to TRBJ1-1, with D maybe TRBD1 (6 bases). The CDR3 extends over 14 amino acids. Germline V gene data show CDR1 as SEHNR and CDR2 as FQNEAQ (reference sequence). V lost 3 bases and J lost 1, with 9 bases in between. The DNA of the CDR3 is TGTGCCAGCAGCTTCGAGGGACAGAACACTGAAGCTTTCTTT. It is translated as CASSFEGQNTEAFF.

This clonotype was seen once. The gene calls are TRBV29-1 and TRBJ2-5; 12 nucleotides match TRBD2. The DNA end is a closer match to TRBJ2-7, so the J assignment may be wrong. The CDR3 spans 15 residues. From germline, CDR1 is SQVTM and CDR2 ANQGSEA. As DNA, the CDR3 is TGCAGCGTTGAAGGGACTAGCGGGACCGTCTACGAGCAGTACTTC. This codes for CSVEGTSGTVYEQYF.

This rearrangement joins TRBV5-1 to TRBJ2-6, with a weak D call TRBD1 (5 bases). Germline CDR1 is SGHRS and CDR2 is YFSETQ. The CDR3 consists of 17 residues. V was shortened by 0 bases and J by 0 bases, with 10 bases between the two germline ends. This CDR3 reads CASSLVTGFSGANVLTF. The CDR3 nucleotides are TGCGCCAGCAGCTTGGTTACAGGCTTCTCTGGGGCCAACGTCCTGACTTTC.

The chain joins TRBV7-2 to TRBJ2-4, with D perhaps assigned TRBD1 or TRBD2 (5 bases each). The germline V gene encodes CDR1 SGHTA and CDR2 FQGNSA. Trimming took off 1 base at V and 0 bases at J, with 13 bases between the two ends. The CDR3 covers 17 residues. The CDR3 DNA follows: TGTGCCAGCAGCTTAGGGGGGTTGGGGACAGCCAAAAACATTCAGTACTTC. Translated: CASSLGGLGTAKNIQYF.

This clonotype was seen a few times. V usage is TRBV6-2 or TRBV6-3 and J usage is TRBJ2-1; the D gene could be TRBD1 or TRBD2 (6 bases each). The germline CDR1 and CDR2 sequences are MNHEY and SVGEGT. Trimming stripped 11 bases from V and 4 bases from J, with 12 bases between. The CDR3 covers 12 residues. DNA for the CDR3: TGTGCCGCCGCGGGGACATACAATGAGCAGTTCTTC. Translated, it gives CAAAGTYNEQFF.

The chain joins TRBV5-6 to TRBJ2-5; D call uncertain. The DNA end is a closer match to TRBJ2-7, so the J assignment may be wrong. Germline V gene sequence: CDR1 SGHDT, CDR2 YYEEEE. CDR3 length: 14 residues. The chain's CDR3 is CASSRQGKNYEQYF. The DNA of the CDR3 is TGTGCCAGCAGCAGACAAGGGAAAAACTACGAGCAGTACTTC.

This chain links TRBV19 with TRBJ2-1; 10 bases fit TRBD2. With V trimmed by 4 bases and J by 2 bases, 11 bases remained unmatched. Germline V lookup: CDR1 LNHDA, CDR2 SQIVND (reference sequence). The CDR3 is 18 amino acids. The CDR3 nucleotides are TGTGCCAGTAGTACCCTCTGGCTAGCGGGAGCGCCCTACAATGAGCAGTTCTTC. It yields the protein CASSTLWLAGAPYNEQFF.

The chain recombines TRBV6-6 with TRBJ2-7, with TRBD2 matching 11 bases. After removal of 4 bases from V and 0 bases from J, the junction contained 5 bases not matched to a gene. The CDR3 totals 16 residues. Germline V gene sequence: CDR1 MNHNY, CDR2 SVGAGI (reference sequence). For the CDR3, the DNA is TGTGCCAGCAGTTGGGGACTAGCGGATGCCTCCTACGAGCAGTACTTC. Its translation is CASSWGLADASYEQYF.

CDR3 region: CASSQEARRHEQYF. The CDR3 DNA sequence: TGTGCCAGCAGCCAAGAGGCCAGGCGACACGAGCAGTACTTC. The chain links TRBV4-2 to TRBJ2-7; D gene unclear. V lost 0 bases and J 5 bases, leaving 11 bases between the germline ends. CDR1 LGHNA and CDR2 YNFKEQ come from the germline V gene. The CDR3 is 14 residues long.

The V call is TRBV7-3, the J call TRBJ2-6; unclear D gene. CDR1 SGHTA and CDR2 FQGTGA come from the germline V gene. The length of the CDR3 is 16 residues. Trimming cost V 5 bases and J 1 base, with 12 bases left between them. The CDR3 DNA follows: TGTGCCAGCAGCGCTAACGTTTATTCTGGGGCCAACGTCCTGACTTTC. Encoded protein: CASSANVYSGANVLTF. Together with reference TRBV7-3 and TRBJ2-6, the CDR3 gives the full variable domain: GAGVSQTPSNKVTEKGKYVELRCDPISGHTALYWYRQSLGQGPEFLIYFQGTGAADDSGLPNDRFFAVRPEGSVSTLKIQRTERGDSAVYLCASSANVYSGANVLTFGAGSRLTVL.

The CDR3, as DNA: TGCGCCAGCAGCCGGCGGGACAGCTCTAGGAGCTCCTATAATTCACCCCTCCACTTT. As protein: CASSRRDSSRSSYNSPLHF. The chain joins TRBV4-1 to TRBJ1-6; 7 bases are shared with TRBD1. Germline CDR1 and CDR2: MGHRA and YSYEKL. The CDR3 is 19 amino acids. Trimming took 4 bases from V and 0 from J; bases not matched to a gene: 12.